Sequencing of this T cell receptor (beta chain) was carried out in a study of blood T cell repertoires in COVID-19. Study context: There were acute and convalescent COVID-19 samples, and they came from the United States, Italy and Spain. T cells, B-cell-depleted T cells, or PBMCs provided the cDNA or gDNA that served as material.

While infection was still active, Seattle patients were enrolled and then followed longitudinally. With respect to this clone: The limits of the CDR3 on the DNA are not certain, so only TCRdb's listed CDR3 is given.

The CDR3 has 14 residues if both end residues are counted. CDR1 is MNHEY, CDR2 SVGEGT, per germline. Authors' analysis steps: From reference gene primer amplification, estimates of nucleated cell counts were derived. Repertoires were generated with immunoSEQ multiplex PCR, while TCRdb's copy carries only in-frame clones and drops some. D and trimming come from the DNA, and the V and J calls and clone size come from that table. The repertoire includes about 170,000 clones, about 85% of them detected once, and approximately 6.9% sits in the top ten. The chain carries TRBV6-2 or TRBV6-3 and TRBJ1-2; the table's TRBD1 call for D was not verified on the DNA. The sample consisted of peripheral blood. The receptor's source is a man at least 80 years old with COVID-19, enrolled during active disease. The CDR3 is CASSSSRGHYGYTF.